A single sample is the source of the 24 T cell receptor beta chains below, sequenced in a study of human T cells and chemical hapten exposure. From the RACE reads, TCRdb called clonotypes with MiXCR, one entry per CDR3 protein. The sample contains approximately 260,000 distinct CDR3 sequences, 8.6% of which appear only once. Time point denoted: pre-sensitization, week 0. The treatment is: therapeutic diphenylcyclopropenone sensitization with weekly scalp DPC. Sample: whole blood, taken in connection with sensitization to the hapten diphenylcyclopropenone (DPC). These receptors were taken from a woman aged 40 to 49 with alopecia areata. Some clones in this sample may be carry-over from other donors' samples.

The chain links TRBV6-1 to TRBJ1-5, with 9 bases fitting TRBD1. With 0 bases clipped from V and 11 bases from J, the junction kept 11 bases outside the gene matches. CDR1 is MNHNS, CDR2 SASEGT, per germline. This CDR3 region has 16 residues. The CDR3 DNA reads as TGTGCCAGCAGTGAAGCGCTCCCGGGACAGGGCACGGCCCAGCATTTT. Translating gives CASSEALPGQGTAQHF.

This clonotype was recorded many times. This sequence joins TRBV5-1 and TRBJ2-1; D might be TRBD2 (6 bases). The CDR3 has 15 residues. CDR1 and CDR2 from the germline V gene are SGHRS and YFSETQ. Trimming cost V 0 bases and J 3 bases, with 10 bases left between them. The CDR3 here is CASSLDRRGYNEQFF. CDR3 nucleotide sequence: TGCGCCAGCAGCTTGGATAGGCGGGGCTACAATGAGCAGTTCTTC. Supplemented by reference TRBV5-1 and TRBJ2-1, the full variable domain reads KAGVTQTPRYLIKTRGQQVTLSCSPISGHRSVSWYQQTPGQGLQFLFEYFSETQRNKGNFPGRFSGRQFSNSRSEMNVSTLELGDSALYLCASSLDRRGYNEQFFGPGTRLTVL.

This clonotype has a count of ten or more. The chain employs TRBV20-1 and TRBJ1-2; D might be TRBD1 (6 bases). CDR1 and CDR2 from the germline V gene are DFQATT and SNEGSKA (reference sequence). V lost 1 base, J lost 2 bases, and 11 bases lay in between. The CDR3 runs 14 residues. CDR3 in amino acids: CSARAVQGNYGYTF. The DNA of the CDR3 is TGCAGTGCTAGAGCAGTACAGGGAAACTATGGCTACACCTTC.

The table lists this clonotype with a count of one. The chain recombines TRBV24-1 with TRBJ2-1, with TRBD1 matching 12 bases. Per the germline V gene, CDR1 is KGHDR and CDR2 is SFDVKD. This CDR3 region has 19 residues. The trim removed 5 bases at V and 8 bases at J, leaving 18 bases unmatched. The DNA for the CDR3 is TGTGCCACCAGTGCCCCCGGGACAGGGGGCTTGGCGGCAAACCATGAGCAGTTCTTC. Translating gives CATSAPGTGGLAANHEQFF.

The genes are TRBV12-3 or TRBV12-4 and TRBJ2-4; TRBD1 or TRBD2 may be the D gene (5 bases each). The CDR3 has 14 residues. V dropped 2 bases and J dropped 8 bases, with 13 bases sitting between them. The CDR3 is CASSLNVGRDIQYF. In DNA, the CDR3 is TGTGCCAGCAGTTTAAATGTGGGGCGGGACATTCAGTACTTC.

V and J are TRBV28 and TRBJ2-1, with TRBD2 matching over 7 bases. Germline loops: CDR1 MDHEN, CDR2 SYDVKM. V lost 6 bases and J lost 6; bases outside the gene matches: 11. This CDR3 comprises 15 residues. This chain's CDR3 is CASRRLAGPVNEQFF. DNA for the CDR3: TGTGCCAGCAGAAGGTTAGCGGGTCCCGTCAATGAGCAGTTCTTC.

The sample holds many counts of this clonotype. The chain has TRBV5-1 and TRBJ2-5; 7 bases fit TRBD2. J was trimmed by 2 bases and V by 7 bases; bases with no gene match: 11. This CDR3 contains 15 residues. From germline, CDR1 is SGHRS and CDR2 YFSETQ. This CDR3 is CASDGGSGIQETQYF. The DNA of the CDR3 is TGCGCCAGCGACGGGGGGAGCGGGATACAAGAGACCCAGTACTTC.

This CDR3 reads CASSLQQAYEQYF. The CDR3 region has the DNA TGTGCCAGCAGTTTACAACAGGCCTACGAGCAGTACTTC. V is TRBV27 and J is TRBJ2-7; perhaps TRBD1 as D (5 bases). Germline V CDR1 and CDR2: MNHEY, SMNVEV (reference sequence). The CDR3 contains 13 residues. Trimming shortened V by 2 bases and J by 2 bases, and 7 bases separated the two germline ends.

This chain joins TRBV6-6 and TRBJ2-1, with 7 positions matching TRBD1. CDR1 and CDR2 (germline): MNHNY, SVGAGI (reference sequence). After removal of 11 bases from V and 0 bases from J, the junction contained 7 bases not matched to a gene. The CDR3 is 14 residues long. CDR3: CAALGQLSYNEQFF. CDR3 coding DNA: TGTGCCGCACTGGGACAGCTCTCCTACAATGAGCAGTTCTTC.

J is TRBJ2-7 and V is TRBV7-9, with 7 positions matching TRBD1. The CDR3 has 15 residues. Trimming cost V 5 bases and J 2 bases; bases outside gene matches: 9. Germline-derived CDR1 and CDR2 are SEHNR and FQNEAQ (reference sequence). The CDR3 sequence is CASSPARGQAYEQYF. For the CDR3, the DNA is TGTGCCAGCAGCCCGGCCCGCGGACAGGCCTACGAGCAGTACTTC.

In its sample, this clonotype was seen many times. The genes are TRBV2 and TRBJ2-3; unclear D gene. The CDR3 contains 14 residues. Germline V gene data show CDR1 as SNHLY and CDR2 as FYNNEI. Trimming cost V 11 bases and J 2 bases, with 17 bases left between them. The CDR3 DNA reads as TGTGCCTCCCGACCAAGCCCCGCCACAGATACGCAGTATTTT. Translating gives CASRPSPATDTQYF.

This sequence joins TRBV10-3 and TRBJ1-2, with D maybe TRBD1 (5 bases). The CDR3 is 15 residues long. V was pared by 0 bases and J by 3 bases, with 11 bases between. Per the germline V gene, CDR1 is ENHRY and CDR2 is SYGVKD. This chain's CDR3 is CAISESAGRDYGYTF. The CDR3 DNA is TGTGCCATCAGTGAGTCAGCAGGGAGGGACTATGGCTACACCTTC.

This clonotype was seen ten or more times. This chain uses TRBV7-9 with TRBJ1-4; no clear D. The CDR3 is 14 amino acids. CDR1 SEHNR and CDR2 FQNEAQ come from the germline V gene (reference sequence). Trimming left V 1 base short and J 8 bases short, with 11 bases between. The CDR3 sequence: CASSLVQVEEKLFF. DNA of the CDR3: TGTGCCAGCAGCTTAGTGCAAGTAGAGGAAAAACTGTTTTTT.

There are a few counts of this clonotype. This rearrangement joins TRBV6-5 to TRBJ2-3; no firm D call. This CDR3 is built from 14 residues. Trimming removed 4 bases at V and 6 bases at J, with 14 bases between. The germline gives CDR1 MNHEY, CDR2 SVGAGI. CDR3 loop: CASSSSRVMDTQYF. In DNA, the CDR3 is TGTGCCAGCAGTTCTTCCAGAGTCATGGATACGCAGTATTTT.

The chain recombines TRBV20-1 with TRBJ1-3; D gene ambiguous. CDR1 and CDR2 (germline): DFQATT, SNEGSKA (reference sequence). This CDR3 is 12 amino acids long. V shed 6 bases and J shed 4 bases, with 10 bases lying between them. CDR3 amino acids: CSAESVGNTIYF. CDR3 in DNA: TGCAGTGCCGAGTCCGTAGGAAACACCATATATTTT.

There are a few counts of this clonotype. V usage is TRBV7-2 and J usage is TRBJ2-7; D remains unclear. The germline V and J ends were trimmed by 1 base and 6 bases, with 16 bases remaining between them. The CDR3 is made up of 15 amino acids. Germline V gene sequence: CDR1 SGHTA, CDR2 FQGNSA. CDR3 DNA: TGTGCCAGCAGCTTAGGTCTCGGTACTACTGGCGAGCAGTACTTC. Translating it yields CASSLGLGTTGEQYF.

This clonotype was picked up a small number of times. V and J are TRBV6-6 and TRBJ2-7; maybe TRBD1 (5 bases). Trimming pared 2 bases from V and 6 bases from J, leaving 14 bases between. This CDR3 is 14 amino acids long. CDR1 is MNHNY and CDR2 is SVGAGI in the germline V gene (reference sequence). CDR3 in DNA: TGTGCCAGCAGTTACATGGAGCAGGGTGGCGAGCAGTACTTC. Translated: CASSYMEQGGEQYF.

The chain is built from TRBV29-1 and TRBJ2-7, with no clear D. Trimming left V 1 base short and J 2 bases short, with 12 bases between. Per the germline V gene, CDR1 is SQVTM and CDR2 is ANQGSEA. The CDR3 consists of 14 residues. CDR3 coding DNA: TGCAGCGTTGAAGGTGGAGAGTCAGCCTACGAGCAGTACTTC. Its translation is CSVEGGESAYEQYF.

The genes are TRBV15 and TRBJ2-5, with TRBD1 matching 12 bases. The V and J ends lost 3 bases and 5 bases, in that order; junction bases with no gene match: 7. Germline V gene lookup returns CDR1 LNHNV and CDR2 YYDKDF (reference sequence). The CDR3 covers 16 residues. CDR3 amino acids: CATSSPGTGGLETQYF. DNA of the CDR3: TGTGCCACCAGCAGCCCGGGGACAGGGGGCCTCGAGACCCAGTACTTC.

This clonotype was found a few times. The chain carries TRBV7-2 and TRBJ1-1, with D possibly TRBD1 on 6 matching bases. The CDR3 extends over 12 amino acids. V lost 6 bases and J 5 bases, leaving 10 bases between the germline ends. Germline CDR1 SGHTA, CDR2 FQGNSA. This CDR3 is CASRPTGTEAFF. The CDR3 region has the DNA TGTGCCAGCAGGCCCACAGGGACTGAAGCTTTCTTT.

The chain is built from TRBV5-1 and TRBJ2-7, with a possible D match to TRBD1 (5 bases). V dropped 2 bases and J dropped 2 bases, with 11 bases sitting between them. There are 14 residues in the CDR3. CDR1 is SGHRS, CDR2 YFSETQ, per germline. CDR3 region: CASSFSRAAYEQYF. The CDR3 DNA reads as TGCGCCAGCAGCTTTTCCAGGGCAGCCTACGAGCAGTACTTC.

CDR3 protein: CASSSRDMGNEQFF. CDR3 DNA sequence: TGTGCCAGCAGTTCTCGGGATATGGGAAATGAGCAGTTCTTC. V and J are TRBV12-3 or TRBV12-4 and TRBJ2-1; perhaps TRBD2 as D (5 bases). The CDR3 loop spans 14 amino acids. Trimming removed 4 bases from V and 7 bases from J, with 14 bases in between.

This clonotype was detected only a few times. The chain carries TRBV20-1 and TRBJ2-1; 8 bases align to TRBD1. CDR3 length: 14 residues. The ends lost 3 bases at V and 7 bases at J; junction bases unmatched: 8. Germline CDR1 and CDR2: DFQATT and SNEGSKA (reference sequence). This CDR3 is CSASSPGGFNEQFF. In nucleotides, the CDR3 is TGCAGTGCTAGTTCCCCAGGGGGCTTTAATGAGCAGTTCTTC.

This clonotype turned up a few times. The V call is TRBV11-2, the J call TRBJ2-3; unclear D gene. CDR1 SGHAT and CDR2 FQNNGV come from the germline V gene. This CDR3 is 13 amino acids long. The V end was cut by 5 bases, the J end by 4 bases, with 10 bases between. In nucleotides, the CDR3 is TGTGCCAGCAGCGGAGCAAACCCAGATACGCAGTATTTT. Amino acids: CASSGANPDTQYF.